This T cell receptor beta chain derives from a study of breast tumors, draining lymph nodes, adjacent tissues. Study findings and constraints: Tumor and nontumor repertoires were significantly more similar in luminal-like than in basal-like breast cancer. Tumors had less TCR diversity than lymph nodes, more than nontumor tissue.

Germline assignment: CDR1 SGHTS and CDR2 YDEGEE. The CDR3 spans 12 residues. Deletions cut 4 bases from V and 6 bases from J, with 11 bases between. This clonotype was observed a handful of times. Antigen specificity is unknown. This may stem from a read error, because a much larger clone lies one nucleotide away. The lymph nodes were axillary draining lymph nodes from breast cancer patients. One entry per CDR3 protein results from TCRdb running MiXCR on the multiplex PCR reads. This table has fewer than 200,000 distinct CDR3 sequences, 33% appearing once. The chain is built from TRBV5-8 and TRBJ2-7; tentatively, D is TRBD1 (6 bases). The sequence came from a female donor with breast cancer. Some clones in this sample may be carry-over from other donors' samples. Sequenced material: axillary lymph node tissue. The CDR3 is CASSARGSEQYF. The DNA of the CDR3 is TGTGCCAGCAGCGCAAGGGGGTCCGAGCAGTACTTC. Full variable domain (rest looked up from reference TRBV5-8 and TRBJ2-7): EAGVTQSPTHLIKTRGQQATLRCSPISGHTSVYWYQQALGLGLQFLLWYDEGEERNRGNFPPRFSGRQFPNYSSELNVNALELEDSALYLCASSARGSEQYFGPGTRLTVT.